The T cell receptor beta chain described here comes from a study of radiation and T cells in renal cell carcinoma. Overall study results and limits: Top tumor clonotypes rose in blood 2 weeks post-radiation, then contracted.

The CDR3 consists of 17 residues. The V end lost 6 bases, the J end lost 0 bases, and 20 bases lay between the germline ends. From germline, CDR1 is SGHTA and CDR2 FQGNSA. TCRdb's table, derived via immunoSEQ multiplex PCR, lists solely in-frame clones and lacks some. The sample lists about 140,000 clones, roughly 83% occurring once. In its sample, this clone was seen many times. No antigen is known for it. Noted time point: baseline pretreatment blood. Treatment: 15 Gy SBRT to primary tumor, nephrectomy 4 weeks later. This TCR derives from a woman in her forties or fifties with renal cell carcinoma. This chain links TRBV7-2 with TRBJ1-1; D is unresolved. This specimen consisted of blood, obtained from a patient whose treatment included radiotherapy and nephrectomy. Here the CDR3 DNA reads TGTGCCAGCAGACGACTCCGGGTCTCCCTTATGAACACTGAAGCTTTCTTT. Its protein product is CASRRLRVSLMNTEAFF.